The sequence of this T cell receptor (beta chain) was determined in a study of T cell responses to AZD1222 COVID-19 vaccine. The study, taken as a whole, reports: At study baseline, merely roughly 6 AZD1222 recipients were seropositive. Vaccine-associated CD4 TCRs ranged over spike, dominating at 160-218 and 743-854. No repertoire was sampled before or during the peak T cell response, only after it.

The repertoire was sequenced with immunoSEQ multiplex PCR; TCRdb's copy has only in-frame clones and lacks some. The table records 60,000 to 90,000 clones, around 90% of them present only once. Comment on this clone: Its target is not known.

Recipients boosted at about 4 weeks or about 12 weeks are pooled. The sample was peripheral blood, taken 28 days after the second AZD1222 dose. This receptor was obtained from an adult who received the AZD1222 COVID-19 vaccine.

The CDR3 region is CASSPRPVRAGNTEAFF. In DNA, the CDR3 is TGTGCCAGCAGCCCCAGGCCAGTGAGGGCAGGGAACACTGAAGCTTTCTTT. The chain couples TRBV6-2 or TRBV6-3 to TRBJ1-1; D is ambiguous. This CDR3 is built from 17 residues. Trimming took 6 bases from V and 1 from J, leaving 21 bases between them. In germline, CDR1 is MNHEY, CDR2 SVGEGT.